This T cell receptor beta chain emerged from a study of response to subunit inactivated influenza vaccine. Study observations and caveats: After each seasonal influenza vaccination, few new T cells are recruited, the authors suggested.

Germline CDR1 and CDR2: LNHNV and YYDKDF (reference sequence). The CDR3 runs 14 residues. V shed 0 bases and J shed 6 bases, with 9 bases lying between them. TCRdb itself ran the RT-PCR reads through MiXCR, one entry per CDR3 protein. The table includes around 710,000 distinct CDR3 sequences, around 14% detected once. This clonotype was observed a few times. Its specificity is unknown. This specimen consisted of PBMCs from blood, obtained approximately 15 days before vaccination. The V gene is TRBV15, the J gene TRBJ1-5; D is unresolved. The source is a man aged 50-59 years who received an inactivated influenza vaccine. CDR3 nucleotides: TGTGCCACCAGCAGAGACCCGGTGGTTCAGCCCCAGCATTTT. It is translated as CATSRDPVVQPQHF.